A single sample gave rise to the 6 T cell receptor beta chains below, sequenced in a study of early stage breast cancer tumors. Method: immunoSEQ multiplex PCR; TCRdb's copy keeps in-frame clones and lacks some. The data hold more than 15,000 clones, with around four fifths observed a single time. The sample was blood. These receptors originate from a person between 65 and 79 years old with breast cancer.

V gene TRBV4-1 combines with J gene TRBJ2-7; perhaps TRBD1 as D (6 bases). V lost 2 bases, J lost 6 bases, and 17 bases lay in between. CDR1 is MGHRA and CDR2 is YSYEKL in the germline V gene. The CDR3 is made up of 15 amino acids. CDR3 nucleotides: TGCGCCAGCAGCCAACCCCCAGGGGCCGTCGGCGAGCAGTACTTC. Amino acid sequence: CASSQPPGAVGEQYF.

The chain employs TRBV5-1 and TRBJ1-3; TRBD1 agrees at 9 bases. V dropped 4 bases and J dropped 1; count of bases not matched to a gene: 6. CDR3 length: 16 residues. The germline CDR1 and CDR2 sequences are SGHRS and YFSETQ. CDR3 sequence (DNA): TGCGCCAGCAGCGTCGGGACAGGGATTTCTGGAAACACCATATATTTT. Translation: CASSVGTGISGNTIYF.

The chain recombines TRBV14 with TRBJ2-7; 10 positions agree with TRBD1. V dropped 7 bases and J dropped 4; count of bases not matched to a gene: 4. The CDR3 extends over 13 amino acids. CDR1 is SGHDN, CDR2 FVKESK, per germline. DNA of the CDR3: TGTGCCAGCAACCGGGACAGGGGATACGAGCAGTACTTC. Amino acids: CASNRDRGYEQYF.

This chain uses TRBV5-1 with TRBJ2-1; TRBD2 aligns across 7 bases. The CDR3 loop spans 16 amino acids. Germline loops: CDR1 SGHRS, CDR2 YFSETQ. Germline trimming cut 4 bases from V and 9 bases from J; bases unmatched to any gene: 16. CDR3 amino acids: CASSREAGLGVGEQFF. Written as DNA, the CDR3 is TGCGCCAGCAGCCGCGAAGCGGGGCTGGGGGTAGGTGAGCAGTTCTTC.

This chain joins TRBV28 and TRBJ1-6; 7 nucleotides agree with TRBD1. Trimming took 5 bases from V and 10 from J; bases not matched to a gene: 5. Germline CDR1 MDHEN, CDR2 SYDVKM. There are 13 residues in the CDR3. CDR3 nucleotide sequence: TGTGCCAGCAGTGACCAGGGGGGCTCACCCCTCCACTTT. Amino acid sequence: CASSDQGGSPLHF. The whole variable domain, filled in from reference TRBV28 and TRBJ1-6, reads DVKVTQSSRYLVKRTGEKVFLECVQDMDHENMFWYRQDPGLGLRLIYFSYDVKMKEKGDIPEGYSVSREKKERFSLILESASTNQTSMYLCASSDQGGSPLHFGNGTRLTVT.

The chain uses TRBV19 and TRBJ1-4; D is ambiguous. CDR1 and CDR2 (germline): LNHDA, SQIVND (reference sequence). CDR3 size: 15 residues. V lost 1 base, J lost 8 bases, and 14 bases lay in between. CDR3 in DNA: TGTGCCAGTAGTATAGGCCCGGGGTCTATGGAAAAACTGTTTTTT. This sequence encodes CASSIGPGSMEKLFF.